Listed below are T cell receptor beta chains from one sample, sequenced in a study of beta chain features in type 1 diabetes. The repertoire was sequenced with immunoSEQ multiplex PCR; TCRdb's copy has only in-frame clones and lacks some. This sample yields around 690,000 clones, of which 9.5% to 15% are seen a single time; around 0.12% belongs to the top ten. Material: naive CD4+ T cells from blood. The receptor source for this set is a young man with type 1 diabetes. Each CDR3 is given with its conserved first and last residue. The order of the fields is CDR3 protein, CDR3 DNA, V gene, J gene, clone size, D gene. D genes are given only for firm matches. Clone size is stated in some rows and not others, as once, few, many or a class when expanded.

CASRRGGGELFF	TGTGCCAGCCGGAGGGGCGGGGGGGAGCTGTTTTTT	TRBV6-5	TRBJ2-2	NA	NA
CASSLRDRAKNIQYF	TGTGCCAGCAGCTTGAGGGATAGAGCCAAAAACATTCAGTACTTC	TRBV11-2	TRBJ2-4	NA	NA
CASSLDRPIGETQYF	TGTGCCAGCTCCCTCGACAGGCCGATCGGGGAGACCCAGTACTTC	TRBV18	TRBJ2-5	few	NA
CSVAKNTGELFF	TGCAGCGTGGCTAAGAACACCGGGGAGCTGTTTTTT	TRBV29-1	TRBJ2-2	few	NA
CASSPGDQPQHF	TGTGCCAGCAGTCCCGGGGATCAGCCCCAGCATTTT	TRBV6-6	TRBJ1-5	NA	NA
CASSSRLGSMNTEAFF	TGTGCCAGCAGCTCGCGGCTTGGGAGCATGAACACTGAAGCTTTCTTT	TRBV5-4	TRBJ1-1	NA	NA
CASSWDRYQPQHF	TGTGCCAGCAGTTGGGACAGGTATCAGCCCCAGCATTTT	TRBV6-5	TRBJ1-5	NA	TRBD1
CASSLQGKAYEQYF	TGTGCCAGCTCACTACAGGGGAAGGCCTACGAGCAGTACTTC	TRBV18	TRBJ2-7	few	TRBD1
CSVESTYTDTQYF	TGCAGCGTTGAATCCACTTACACAGATACGCAGTATTTT	TRBV29-1	TRBJ2-3	few	NA
CASSSPGGTGAEAFF	TGTGCCAGCAGCTCACCCGGGGGCACGGGCGCTGAAGCTTTCTTT	TRBV5-4	TRBJ1-1	few	NA
CASSVSRTEKLFF	TGTGCCAGCAGCGTATCGAGAACTGAAAAACTGTTTTTT	TRBV27	TRBJ1-4	NA	NA
CATSREGGPSGETQYF	TGTGCCACCAGCAGAGAGGGGGGCCCCTCGGGGGAGACCCAGTACTTC	TRBV15	TRBJ2-5	NA	NA
CASSLRSGQETQYF	TGTGCCAGCAGCTTAAGATCTGGGCAAGAGACCCAGTACTTC	TRBV7-3	TRBJ2-5	NA	NA
CASSLSPANEQFF	TGTGCCAGCAGTTTAAGTCCCGCAAATGAGCAGTTCTTC	TRBV28	TRBJ2-1	few	NA
CATLKPGYNEQFF	TGTGCCACCCTCAAGCCAGGATACAATGAGCAGTTCTTC	TRBV5-4	TRBJ2-1	NA	NA
CASTRTQDAGELFF	TGTGCCAGCACCCGCACGCAGGATGCCGGGGAGCTGTTTTTT	TRBV9	TRBJ2-2	few	NA
CASSRTGGEETQYF	TGTGCCAGCAGCAGGACAGGGGGCGAAGAGACCCAGTACTTC	TRBV11-2	TRBJ2-5	few	TRBD1
CASSFGGELFF	TGTGCCAGCAGCTTCGGCGGGGAGCTGTTTTTT	TRBV7-9	TRBJ2-2	NA	NA
CSARVPGRRGTNEKLFF	TGCAGCGCGCGAGTCCCGGGCCGTCGAGGGACTAATGAAAAACTGTTTTTT	TRBV29-1	TRBJ1-4	NA	NA
CASSPTGGRAGEKLFF	TGTGCCAGCAGCCCTACAGGAGGGCGAGCGGGGGAAAAACTGTTTTTT	TRBV6-6	TRBJ1-4	few	NA
CASSRQAISNQPQHF	TGCGCCAGCAGCCGGCAGGCGATAAGCAATCAGCCCCAGCATTTT	TRBV4-1	TRBJ1-5	few	NA
CASSPDLIYGYTF	TGTGCCAGCAGTCCTGATTTGATCTATGGCTACACCTTC	TRBV28	TRBJ1-2	NA	NA
CATSPDGQGNYGYTF	TGTGCCACCTCCCCGGACGGACAGGGGAACTATGGCTACACCTTC	TRBV19	TRBJ1-2	NA	TRBD1
CASSSESWPSGPRGYTF	TGTGCCAGCAGCTCAGAGTCGTGGCCATCCGGACCGCGGGGCTACACCTTC	TRBV7-2	TRBJ1-2	NA	NA
CASSQEGSGANVLTF	TGCGCCAGCAGCCAAGAGGGTTCTGGGGCCAACGTCCTGACTTTC	TRBV4-3	TRBJ2-6	NA	NA
CASSPGTGLTSQQETQYF	TGTGCCAGCAGTCCCGGCACAGGGCTAACATCACAGCAAGAGACCCAGTACTTC	TRBV25-1	TRBJ2-5	NA	NA
CASSQVSYNEQFF	TGTGCCAGCAGCCAAGTTTCTTACAATGAGCAGTTCTTC	TRBV14	TRBJ2-1	NA	NA
CASSLGGRAQYF	TGTGCCAGCAGCCTCGGGGGAAGGGCCCAGTACTTC	TRBV11-2	TRBJ2-5	few	NA
CASSSPITDTQYF	TGTGCCAGCAGCTCTCCTATCACAGATACGCAGTATTTT	TRBV7-2	TRBJ2-3	few	NA
CSADDRGDTEAFF	TGCAGCGCCGACGACAGGGGGGACACTGAAGCTTTCTTT	TRBV29-1	TRBJ1-1	few	TRBD1
CASSFGTTDTQYF	TGTGCCAGCAGCTTCGGGACCACAGATACGCAGTATTTT	TRBV7-2	TRBJ2-3	NA	NA
CASSPPNQETQYF	TGTGCCAGCTCACCACCGAACCAAGAGACCCAGTACTTC	TRBV18	TRBJ2-5	NA	NA
CASSLRRSGEQYF	TGTGCCAGCAGCTTAAGGCGGAGTGGGGAGCAGTACTTC	TRBV7-2	TRBJ2-7	NA	NA
CASTTLQAGVRQPQHF	TGTGCCAGTACCACCCTCCAGGCAGGGGTACGGCAGCCCCAGCATTTT	TRBV19	TRBJ1-5	NA	NA
CASSFRAATGETQYF	TGTGCCAGCAGCTTTCGTGCCGCTACGGGAGAGACCCAGTACTTC	TRBV7-8	TRBJ2-5	few	NA
CASSLGQGSYEQYF	TGTGCCAGCAGTTTAGGTCAGGGCTCCTACGAGCAGTACTTC	TRBV28	TRBJ2-7	NA	NA
CSVEDGRSYEQYF	TGCAGCGTTGAGGACGGTCGCTCCTACGAGCAGTACTTC	TRBV29-1	TRBJ2-7	few	NA
CASSQDRGSGGAADTQYF	TGCGCCAGCAGCCAAGACCGGGGGAGCGGGGGTGCGGCAGATACGCAGTATTTT	TRBV4-3	TRBJ2-3	few	TRBD2
CASSLGMIGTKESQYF	TGTGCCAGCAGCCTGGGTATGATAGGGACGAAAGAGTCCCAGTACTTC	TRBV7-2	TRBJ2-5	few	NA
CASSDQGSSYEQYF	TGTGCCAGCAGTGACCAGGGGAGCTCCTACGAGCAGTACTTC	TRBV2	TRBJ2-7	NA	NA